This T cell receptor (beta chain) was identified in a study of blood T cells in healthy people across ages. Study outcomes and limitations: Long-lived donors had more naive CD4+ cells and higher diversity than aged donors.

A few counts support this clonotype. No antigen is known for it. V trimming: 6 bases; J trimming: 8 bases; junction bases outside the gene matches: 20. The CDR3 length is 18 residues. Looked up from germline, CDR1 is MNHNS and CDR2 is SASEGT. It was with a sample-barcoded 5' primer and a J-beta primer mix that a second PCR of roughly 6 to 11 cycles was run. Every individual sample yielded 2.5 million or more paired-end reads (each containing CDR3). TCRdb called the 5' RACE reads again in MiXCR, with one record for every CDR3 protein. The data hold a few hundred thousand distinct CDR3 sequences, with about 28% observed a single time. These data were likewise used in another study, on T cells of mothers and their children. That report notes: Thymic selection molds TCR recombination products alike in related and unrelated pairs. Related mother-child pairs shared slightly more overlap than unrelated pairs, but the difference was non-significant.

The receptor was derived from a boy aged 2 to 10 in good health. Sequencing was carried out using blood. The V call is TRBV6-1, the J call TRBJ2-4, with 9 bases identical to TRBD1. For the CDR3, the DNA is TGTGCCAGCAGCCGCGACAGGGGGAGCACCACCCCTATGGACATTCAGTACTTC. Amino acid sequence: CASSRDRGSTTPMDIQYF.